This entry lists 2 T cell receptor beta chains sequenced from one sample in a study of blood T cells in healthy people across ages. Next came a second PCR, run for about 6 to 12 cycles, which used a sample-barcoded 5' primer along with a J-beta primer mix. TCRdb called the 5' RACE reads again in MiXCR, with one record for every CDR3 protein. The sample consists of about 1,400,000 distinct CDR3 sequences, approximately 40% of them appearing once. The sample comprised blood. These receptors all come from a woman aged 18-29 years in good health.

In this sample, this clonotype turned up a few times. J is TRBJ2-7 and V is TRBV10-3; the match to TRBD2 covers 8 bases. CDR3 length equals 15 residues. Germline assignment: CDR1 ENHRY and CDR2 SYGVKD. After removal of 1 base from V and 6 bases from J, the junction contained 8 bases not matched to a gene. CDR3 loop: CAISELTGGPGEQYF. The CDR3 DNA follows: TGTGCCATCAGTGAGTTAACGGGAGGGCCCGGCGAGCAGTACTTC.

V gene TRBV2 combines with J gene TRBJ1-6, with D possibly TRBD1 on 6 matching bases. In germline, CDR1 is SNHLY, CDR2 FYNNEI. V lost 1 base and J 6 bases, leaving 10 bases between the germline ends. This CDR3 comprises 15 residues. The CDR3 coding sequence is TGTGCCAGCAGTGAAGGGACAGCACCTAATTCACCCCTCCACTTT. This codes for CASSEGTAPNSPLHF.